Shown below are 14 T cell receptor beta chains from a single sample sequenced in a study of blood T cell repertoires in COVID-19. The assay was immunoSEQ multiplex PCR, and TCRdb's table has in-frame clones only and misses some. The table has hundreds of thousands of clones, about nine tenths seen once. The sequencing input was peripheral blood. The receptors stem from a woman aged 30 to 39 with active or convalescent COVID-19.

The chain carries TRBV15 and TRBJ2-7; tentative D call: TRBD2 (6 bases). This CDR3 has 11 residues. CDR1 and CDR2 from the germline V gene are LNHNV and YYDKDF (reference sequence). The CDR3 sequence: CAAGEAYEQYF. Here the CDR3 DNA reads TGTGCGGCCGGGGAGGCCTACGAGCAGTACTTC.

The V and J genes are TRBV5-1 and TRBJ1-2; the D gene is possibly TRBD1 (5 bases). This CDR3 contains 15 residues. The germline V gene encodes CDR1 SGHRS and CDR2 YFSETQ. V dropped 4 bases and J dropped 0 bases, with 13 bases sitting between them. The CDR3 coding sequence is TGCGCCAGCAGCCTAATAGACAGTGCTAACTATGGCTACACCTTC. It specifies CASSLIDSANYGYTF.

J is TRBJ2-3 and V is TRBV4-1, with 10 bases matching TRBD2. Trimming at V came to 4 bases and at J to 2 bases, leaving 12 bases not matched to a gene. The CDR3 has 18 amino acids. In germline, CDR1 is MGHRA, CDR2 YSYEKL. The CDR3 reads CASSRSGGSKAHTDTQYF. DNA for the CDR3: TGCGCCAGCAGCCGTAGCGGGGGGTCCAAGGCTCACACAGATACGCAGTATTTT.

The chain combines TRBV11-2 with TRBJ1-2; the D is unclear. This CDR3 spans 16 amino acids. The germline CDR1 and CDR2 sequences are SGHAT and FQNNGV. V lost 5 bases, J lost 0 bases, and 16 bases lay in between. CDR3 sequence: CASSRVLGKANYGYTF. The CDR3 DNA reads as TGTGCCAGCAGCCGTGTCCTCGGGAAAGCTAACTATGGCTACACCTTC.

CDR3: CASSSGGVNYGYTF. The CDR3 nucleotides read TGTGCCAGCAGTTCAGGAGGGGTGAACTATGGCTACACCTTC. The chain uses TRBV27 and TRBJ1-2; perhaps TRBD1 as D (5 bases). V was trimmed by 4 bases and J by 2 bases, leaving 11 bases between them. The CDR3 sequence is 14 residues long. In germline, CDR1 is MNHEY, CDR2 SMNVEV (reference sequence).

The chain has TRBV10-1 and TRBJ2-7; no definite D call. The CDR3 length is 13 residues. From germline, CDR1 is WNHNN and CDR2 SYGVQD (reference sequence). The V gene lost 5 bases and the J gene lost 6 bases, with 14 bases spanning the gap. The CDR3 DNA reads TGCGCCAGCAGTCAGAACCCGACTGTCGAGCAGTACTTC. Translated: CASSQNPTVEQYF.

The CDR3 here is CARSLELENTGELFF. DNA of the CDR3: TGTGCCAGAAGCTTGGAGCTAGAAAACACCGGGGAGCTGTTTTTT. The V gene is TRBV5-3, the J gene TRBJ2-2; no reliable D call. TRBV5-3 is flagged as an ORF with uncertain function. The ends were cut back, 0 bases at V and 2 bases at J, with 8 bases in the middle. This CDR3 has 15 amino acids.

The chain is built from TRBV27 and TRBJ1-1, with TRBD1 matching 8 bases. V was clipped by 2 bases and J by 5 bases; unmatched bases: 4. Germline V CDR1 and CDR2: MNHEY, SMNVEV (reference sequence). The CDR3 extends over 14 amino acids. The CDR3 protein is CASSLRTGLTEAFF. The CDR3 DNA is TGTGCCAGCAGTTTAAGGACAGGGCTTACTGAAGCTTTCTTT.

In its sample, this clone was seen a few times. The chain carries TRBV19 and TRBJ1-2; D call uncertain. Trimming took 0 bases from V and 8 from J, leaving 16 bases between them. The germline V gene has CDR1 LNHDA and CDR2 SQIVND (reference sequence). The CDR3 spans 15 residues. CDR3 loop: CASSIDLTEHRGYTF. The CDR3 DNA is TGTGCCAGTAGTATAGATCTCACAGAGCATCGGGGCTACACCTTC.

The chain has TRBV4-1 and TRBJ1-2; weak D call: TRBD1 (6 bases). Germline CDR1 reads MGHRA; CDR2 reads YSYEKL. V lost 1 base to trimming and J lost 8 bases, with 14 bases between them. The CDR3 spans 14 residues. The CDR3 sequence is CASSQVMTGVGYTF. CDR3 coding DNA: TGCGCCAGCAGCCAAGTTATGACAGGCGTGGGCTACACCTTC.

The rearrangement uses TRBV2 and TRBJ1-1, with D unclear. Trimming removed 5 bases at V and 5 bases at J, with 15 bases between. Germline V gene lookup returns CDR1 SNHLY and CDR2 FYNNEI. The CDR3 has 14 amino acids. The CDR3 region is CASSRSTAGTEAFF. In DNA form, the CDR3 reads TGTGCCAGCAGTAGAAGCACAGCGGGGACTGAAGCTTTCTTT.

V and J are TRBV5-6 and TRBJ2-7, with D possibly being TRBD1 (6 bases). Germline V CDR1 and CDR2: SGHDT, YYEEEE. The V and J ends lost 2 bases and 1 base respectively, with 19 bases between them. This CDR3 region has 17 residues. The CDR3 region has the DNA TGTGCCAGCAGCTTCGACCAGGGGTACAGCTGGTCCTACGAGCAGTACTTC. It is translated as CASSFDQGYSWSYEQYF.

The chain recombines TRBV6-5 with TRBJ1-1; D gene unclear. The CDR3 covers 15 residues. Germline lookup yields CDR1 MNHEY and CDR2 SVGAGI. V was pared by 6 bases and J by 0 bases, with 14 bases between. The CDR3, as DNA: TGTGCCAGCAGGGAGACCGAACATTTGAACACTGAAGCTTTCTTT. Its translation: CASRETEHLNTEAFF.

This clone was seen only a few times. The chain joins TRBV4-1 to TRBJ2-7, with D tentatively TRBD2 (6 bases). The CDR3 is made up of 13 amino acids. Per the germline V gene, CDR1 is MGHRA and CDR2 is YSYEKL. V was shortened by 2 bases and J by 1 base, with 6 bases between the two germline ends. CDR3 sequence: CASSQRESYEQYF. The CDR3 bases are TGCGCCAGCAGCCAACGGGAGTCCTACGAGCAGTACTTC.